This T cell receptor (beta chain) emerged from a study of T-cell memory formation after mild COVID-19. The wider study: TCR clusters were largely donor specific.

CDR1 and CDR2 from the germline V gene are ENHRY and SYGVKD. The CDR3 has 14 amino acids. J was trimmed by 5 bases and V by 3 bases; bases with no gene match: 3. Via MiXCR, TCRdb re-called the 5' RACE reads, giving one row per CDR3 protein. The sample holds a few hundred thousand distinct CDR3 sequences, approximately 15% seen once. Points from the study as a whole: Clones from the second wave (peaking day 37) had unconfirmed SARS-CoV-2 specificity.

This clonotype came up a few times. Its antigen is unknown. The sequenced sample was PBMCs or a T cell subset sorted from them (not recorded which). The V and J genes are TRBV10-3 and TRBJ2-5; TRBD2 matches at 10 bases. The TCR sequence derives from a man between 18 and 35 years old who had mild COVID-19 (a few samples of this study predate the infection). Cell type and time point are not known. The CDR3 DNA follows: TGTGCCATCAGTGACGGGACTAGCGTGGAGACCCAGTACTTC. It encodes CAISDGTSVETQYF.